The clone carrying this TCR beta chain was observed at least ten times. The antigen is unknown. TCRdb recomputed clones from the PCR reads via MiXCR. The sample lists approximately 38,000 clones; roughly 17% were seen once. No treatment of any kind had been given to any patient before thyroid surgery. The data stem from a study of metastatic and nonmetastatic thyroid tumors. Overall study context: Repertoire comparisons spanned blood and tumor or nodule tissue from malignant and benign thyroid patients.

Germline assignment: CDR1 SNHLY and CDR2 FYNNEI. With 5 bases clipped from V and 4 bases from J, the junction kept 10 bases outside the gene matches. The CDR3 length is 17 residues. Findings and limits, study-wide: A significant increase in TCR beta diversity was reportedly seen in malignant thyroid tumors relative to benign nodules, in blood and tumor.

The J gene is TRBJ2-7, the V gene TRBV2; 14 bases are shared with TRBD2. Input material: tumor tissue. The TCR originated in a female donor with papillary thyroid cancer or a benign thyroid nodule (not recorded which). Some clones in this sample may be carry-over from other donors' samples. The CDR3 DNA follows: TGTGCCAGCAGTTCTGTGGCCGGGACTAGCGGGAGTTACGAGCAGTACTTC. This translates into CASSSVAGTSGSYEQYF.